This T cell receptor beta chain emerged from a study of identifying expanded T cells in peripheral blood. Study-level findings and limits: Differentially abundant clones: 0.95 to 1.5 between replicates, 15 to 17 at 2 to 3 weeks, less than 25 at four. Clone count variance between roughly two-week samples rose with total template count.

CDR3 length equals 12 residues. CDR1 MDHEN and CDR2 SYDVKM come from the germline V gene. V was pared by 6 bases and J by 4 bases, with 9 bases between. About this clone itself: The target antigen is unknown.

During the collection period, no donor immune events like infections were recorded. Sequencing was performed with immunoSEQ multiplex PCR; in TCRdb, only in-frame clones are kept and a portion is missing. Of over 90,000 clones detected, about nine tenths appear once; the ten largest clones hold roughly an eighth. The receptor comes from a person between 18 and 75 years old in good health. Sequenced sample: blood. V gene TRBV28 combines with J gene TRBJ1-2, with D unclear. The CDR3 coding sequence is TGTGCCAGCAGAACCTCAGGCTATGGCTACACCTTC. The encoded protein is CASRTSGYGYTF.